Given below is one T cell receptor beta chain in context. The antigen is not known. V lost 3 bases, J lost 6 bases, and 27 bases lay in between. Germline V CDR1 and CDR2: SQVTM, ANQGSEA. This CDR3 comprises 18 residues. These data come from a study of beta chain features in type 1 diabetes. Overall study findings and caveats: TCRB repertoires of naive, central memory and Treg cells appeared more similar among patients than among healthy donors. A moderate, significant TCRB CDR3 shortening appeared in type 1 diabetes across four CD4+ subsets.

A sort by CD45RO/CCR7/CD25/CD127/CD95/CD27 yielded CD4+ naive, central memory, regulatory and stem cell-like memory cells. Of the isolated RNA, all was reverse transcribed, and so the sequenced material was expressed TCRB transcripts. Only in-frame clones appear in the TCRdb table, and some are missing; sequencing was by immunoSEQ multiplex PCR. The table records 300,000 to 400,000 clones, roughly 14% of them present only once. Sample: naive CD4+ T cells from blood. The chain joins TRBV29-1 to TRBJ2-1; D not resolved. The TCR comes from a woman younger than 30 with type 1 diabetes. The CDR3, as DNA: TGCAGCGTTGACAAGTTCGTGTCTACTCGAAAAAATGTCAATGAGCAGTTCTTC. It specifies CSVDKFVSTRKNVNEQFF.